This TCR beta chain was observed in a study of persistence of HIV-infected CD4 T cells. Study observations and caveats: CMV- and Gag-responding cells had lower TCRbeta richness than CD3/CD28-responding cells.

The libraries were made with immunoSEQ version 4 in survey mode. The protocol was immunoSEQ multiplex PCR, while the TCRdb copy is restricted to in-frame clones and leaves out a portion. The table includes around 13,000 clones, about three fifths detected once. The V and J ends lost 6 bases and 5 bases respectively, with 11 bases between them. Germline V CDR1 and CDR2: ENHRY, SYGVKD. This CDR3 spans 13 amino acids. As concerns this clone: Its antigen is still unknown.

Cells were stimulated with overlapping HIV-1 Gag 15-mer peptides. Responding CD4+ T cells were sorted by upregulation of both CD40 ligand and CD69. Sequencing was performed on CD4+ T cells sorted from PBMCs after approximately 18-hour stimulation, taken from a patient who received antiretroviral therapy. The rearrangement links TRBV10-3 to TRBJ1-5; D gene unclear. This sequence originates from an adult man with HIV who was CMV-seropositive. CDR3 bases: TGTGCCATCAGGGACGGTGGCGATCAGCCCCAGCATTTT. Encoded protein: CAIRDGGDQPQHF.